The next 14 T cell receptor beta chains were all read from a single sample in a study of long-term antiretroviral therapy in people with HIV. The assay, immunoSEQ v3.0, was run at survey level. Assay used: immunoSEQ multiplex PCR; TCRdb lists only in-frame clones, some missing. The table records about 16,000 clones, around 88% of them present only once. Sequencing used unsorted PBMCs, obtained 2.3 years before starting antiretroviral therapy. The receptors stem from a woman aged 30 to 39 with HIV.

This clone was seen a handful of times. CDR3 in DNA: TGTGCCTGGAGTGTACGGGGCGAAGAAGCTTTCTTT. This codes for CAWSVRGEEAFF. The chain couples TRBV30 to TRBJ1-1; a weak D match, TRBD1 (5 bases). The CDR3 is 12 residues long. In germline, CDR1 is GTSNPN, CDR2 SVGIG (reference sequence). V was cut by 0 bases and J by 8 bases, with 10 bases left in between.

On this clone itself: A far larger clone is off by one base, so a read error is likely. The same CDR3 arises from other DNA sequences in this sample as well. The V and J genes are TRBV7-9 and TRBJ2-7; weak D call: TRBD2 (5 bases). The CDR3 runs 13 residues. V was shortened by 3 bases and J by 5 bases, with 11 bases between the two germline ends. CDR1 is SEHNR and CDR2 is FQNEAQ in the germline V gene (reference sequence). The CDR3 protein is CASSLWGVDEQYF. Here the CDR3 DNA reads TGTGCCAGCAGCTTGTGGGGAGTTGACGAGCAGTACTTC.

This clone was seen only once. CDR3 nucleotides: TGTGCCAGCAGCTACGGGGCTAATTCACCCCTCCACTTT. Its protein is CASSYGANSPLHF. V gene TRBV5-4 combines with J gene TRBJ1-6; D is possibly TRBD1 (5 bases). Per germline, CDR1 SGHNT and CDR2 YYREEE (reference sequence). This CDR3 region has 13 residues. Trimming pared 3 bases from V and 6 bases from J, leaving 7 bases between.

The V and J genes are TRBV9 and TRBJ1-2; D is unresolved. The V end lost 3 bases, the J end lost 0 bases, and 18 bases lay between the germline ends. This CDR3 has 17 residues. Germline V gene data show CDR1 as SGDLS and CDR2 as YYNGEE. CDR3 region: CASSGGALTVSNYGYTF. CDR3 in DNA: TGTGCCAGCAGCGGGGGAGCATTGACGGTTTCTAACTATGGCTACACCTTC.

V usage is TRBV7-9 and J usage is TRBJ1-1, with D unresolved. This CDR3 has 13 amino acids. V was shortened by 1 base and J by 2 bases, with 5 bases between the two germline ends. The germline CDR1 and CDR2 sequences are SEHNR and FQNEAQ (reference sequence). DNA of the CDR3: TGTGCCAGCAGCTTAGGGGCAAACACTGAAGCTTTCTTT. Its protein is CASSLGANTEAFF.

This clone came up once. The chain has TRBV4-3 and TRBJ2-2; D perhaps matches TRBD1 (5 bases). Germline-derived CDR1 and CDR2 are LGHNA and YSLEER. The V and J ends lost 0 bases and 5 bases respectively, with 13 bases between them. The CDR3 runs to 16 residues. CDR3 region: CASSQDRGALTGELFF. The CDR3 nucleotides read TGCGCCAGCAGCCAAGATAGGGGCGCCTTGACCGGGGAGCTGTTTTTT.

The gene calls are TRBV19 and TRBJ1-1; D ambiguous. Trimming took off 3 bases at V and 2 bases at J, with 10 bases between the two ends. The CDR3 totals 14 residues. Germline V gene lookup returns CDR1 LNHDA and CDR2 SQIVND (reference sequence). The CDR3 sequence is CASSMRQSNTEAFF. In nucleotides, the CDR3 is TGTGCCAGTAGTATGAGGCAGTCCAACACTGAAGCTTTCTTT.

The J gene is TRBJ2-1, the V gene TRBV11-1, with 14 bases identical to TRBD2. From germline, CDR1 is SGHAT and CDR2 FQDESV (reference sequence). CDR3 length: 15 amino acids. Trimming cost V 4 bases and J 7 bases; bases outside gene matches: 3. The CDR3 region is CASSWTSGGINEQFF. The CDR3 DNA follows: TGTGCCAGCAGCTGGACTAGCGGGGGGATAAATGAGCAGTTCTTC.

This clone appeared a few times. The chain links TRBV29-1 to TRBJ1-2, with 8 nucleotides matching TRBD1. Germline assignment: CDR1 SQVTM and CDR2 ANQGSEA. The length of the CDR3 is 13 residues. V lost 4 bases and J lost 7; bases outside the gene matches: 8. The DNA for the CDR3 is TGCAGCGTTGCGGGACAGGCCCTCGGTGGCTACACCTTC. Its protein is CSVAGQALGGYTF.

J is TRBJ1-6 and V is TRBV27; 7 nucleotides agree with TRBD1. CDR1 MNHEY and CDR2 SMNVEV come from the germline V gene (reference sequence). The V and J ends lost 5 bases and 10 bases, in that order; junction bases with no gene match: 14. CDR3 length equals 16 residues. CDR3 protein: CASSRDSEVNSSPLHF. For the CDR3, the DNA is TGTGCCAGCAGTCGGGACAGCGAGGTGAATAGCTCACCCCTCCACTTT.

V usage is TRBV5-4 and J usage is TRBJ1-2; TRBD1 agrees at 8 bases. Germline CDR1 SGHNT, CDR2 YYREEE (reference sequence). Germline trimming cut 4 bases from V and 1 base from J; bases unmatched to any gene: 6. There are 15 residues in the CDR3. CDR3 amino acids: CASSIGQGLNYGYTF. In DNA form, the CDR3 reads TGTGCCAGCAGCATTGGACAGGGACTTAACTATGGCTACACCTTC. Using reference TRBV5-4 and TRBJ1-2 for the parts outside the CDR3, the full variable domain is ETGVTQSPTHLIKTRGQQVTLRCSSQSGHNTVSWYQQALGQGPQFIFQYYREEENGRGNFPPRFSGLQFPNYSSELNVNALELDDSALYLCASSIGQGLNYGYTFGSGTRLTVV.

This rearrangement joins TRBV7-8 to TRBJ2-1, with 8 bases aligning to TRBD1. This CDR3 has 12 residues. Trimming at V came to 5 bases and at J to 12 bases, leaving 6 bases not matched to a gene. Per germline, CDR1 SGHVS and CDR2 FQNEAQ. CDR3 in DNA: TGTGCCAGCAGCCCGGACAGGGCCGGGCAGTTCTTC. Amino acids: CASSPDRAGQFF.

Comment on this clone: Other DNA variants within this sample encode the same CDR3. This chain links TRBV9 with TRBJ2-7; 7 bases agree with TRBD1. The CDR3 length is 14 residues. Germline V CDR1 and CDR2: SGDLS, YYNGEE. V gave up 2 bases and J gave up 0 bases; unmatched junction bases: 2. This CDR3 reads CASSVGDSSYEQYF. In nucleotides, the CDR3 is TGTGCCAGCAGCGTGGGGGACAGCTCCTACGAGCAGTACTTC.

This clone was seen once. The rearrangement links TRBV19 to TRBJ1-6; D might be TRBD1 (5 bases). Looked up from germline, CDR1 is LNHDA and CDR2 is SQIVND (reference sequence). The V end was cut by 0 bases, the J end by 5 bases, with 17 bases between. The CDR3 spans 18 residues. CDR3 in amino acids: CASSIDGHRGTNNSPLHF. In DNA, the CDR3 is TGTGCCAGTAGTATAGATGGACACCGAGGAACTAATAATTCACCCCTCCACTTT.